This T cell receptor beta chain stems from a study of cytomegalovirus exposure and HLA in healthy donors (TCRdb year 2017). Background for the entire study: According to a later analysis, one platform produced both the 110 or so validation repertoires and the 620 or so repertoires of the first cohort. The study aimed to test whether signatures of past pathogen exposure could be identified by cataloging public T cell receptors. Besides the first cohort of more than 650 subjects, a separate validation cohort made up of roughly 130 different subjects was used. High-throughput TCR immunosequencing, statistical association of individual TCRs with disease status, and machine learning were combined to predict cytomegalovirus infection status. Overall study outcomes, separate from this receptor: A later analysis found that TCRs clustered in the first cohort also tended to co-occur in the roughly 120 validation repertoires, with 94% of cluster scores above 0. In vitro tests confirmed that a few of the cytomegalovirus-associated TCR beta chains recognize cytomegalovirus antigens. The classifier was reported to diagnose cytomegalovirus status with high specificity and sensitivity in both the original cohort and the validation cohort. Across donors, most TCR sequences were observed very rarely, whereas some public TCRs were present in many individuals. In the study, 150 to 200 TCR beta chains were listed as associated with cytomegalovirus. According to the authors, the approach could potentially be generalized to other disease states and immunological phenotypes. The validation cohort had no HLA typing available for a later analysis, so co-occurrence within that cohort was assessed over all 110 or so repertoires.

To prepare the library, the immunoSEQ multiplex PCR assay was applied. Concerning the study's data processing: A statistical classification framework was built to diagnose cytomegalovirus status from the catalog of TCR beta chain sequences. TCRdb stores this immuneACCESS table with in-frame sequences only. Part of the clones is absent; in the studies checked, under half of the shortfall reflects unresolved V genes, and no reason is known for the rest. Clone size and the V and J calls come from that table; the DNA yielded D and trimming. A total of approximately 210,000 clones appear in this sample, around 88% of them only once. The top ten clones comprise more than 1.1% of the sample. The V and J ends are trimmed by 6 bases and 10 bases, leaving 15 bases between them. The CDR3 holds 12 amino acids from the cysteine to the phenylalanine. Kept here is only the CDR3 DNA, which spans 36 bases and is read in frame from base 1. Sequences WSHSY (CDR1) and SAAADI (CDR2) are obtained from the germline V gene.

Points on this clone: Its antigen remains undetermined. Base-call qualities are not available, and no considerably larger clone is one nucleotide away.

Donors formed part of the validation cohort, which comprised about 130 subjects and was distinct from the first cohort of some 700 subjects. The specimen was PBMCs. This receptor chain uses TRBV10-2 and TRBJ1-1, with the D gene too uncertain to name. The TCR sequence derives from a woman between 18 and 30 years old in good health and CMV-seronegative. Read as DNA, the sequence is TGCGCCAGCAGCTCTCCGACCTACAGAGCTTTCTTT. This sequence encodes CASSSPTYRAFF.